This passage covers 27 T cell receptor beta chains from one sample sequenced in a study of cytomegalovirus exposure and HLA in healthy donors. PCR involved 60 Vbeta and 13 Jbeta primers. Some clones are missing from TCRdb's copy, which holds only in-frame ones; the method was immunoSEQ multiplex PCR. Of fewer than 40,000 clones listed, 86% were seen once; the top ten hold roughly 10%. The sequenced sample was PBMCs. These receptors all come from a woman between 40 and 55 years old in good health and CMV-seropositive.

J is TRBJ2-2 and V is TRBV6-5; D is perhaps TRBD1 (6 bases). The V end was cut by 6 bases, the J end by 0 bases, with 11 bases between. The CDR3 length is 15 residues. The germline gives CDR1 MNHEY, CDR2 SVGAGI. CDR3 sequence: CASRRQATNTGELFF. DNA of the CDR3: TGTGCCAGCAGAAGACAGGCCACGAACACCGGGGAGCTGTTTTTT.

This chain connects TRBV9 to TRBJ1-2, with D tentatively TRBD1 (6 bases). The germline V gene has CDR1 SGDLS and CDR2 YYNGEE. The CDR3 has 13 amino acids. The V gene lost 3 bases and the J gene lost 4 bases, with 10 bases spanning the gap. The CDR3 sequence: CASSGSRGYGYTF. CDR3 coding DNA: TGTGCCAGCAGCGGTTCCAGGGGCTATGGCTACACCTTC.

The chain employs TRBV30 and TRBJ2-3; weak D call: TRBD1 (6 bases). The germline V gene encodes CDR1 GTSNPN and CDR2 SVGIG (reference sequence). V was cut by 2 bases and J by 5 bases, with 20 bases left in between. The CDR3 has 16 amino acids. CDR3 region: CAWSTQGLVTGDTQYF. The CDR3 DNA sequence: TGTGCCTGGAGTACACAGGGTCTGGTCACAGGAGATACGCAGTATTTT.

CDR3: CASSLKTSGYNEQFF. The CDR3 DNA is TGCGCCAGCAGCTTGAAGACTAGCGGATACAATGAGCAGTTCTTC. The J gene is TRBJ2-1, the V gene TRBV5-1; 9 bases match TRBD2. V gave up 1 base and J gave up 4 bases; unmatched junction bases: 3. Germline CDR1 reads SGHRS; CDR2 reads YFSETQ. The CDR3 runs 15 residues. Together with reference TRBV5-1 and TRBJ2-1, the CDR3 gives the full variable domain: KAGVTQTPRYLIKTRGQQVTLSCSPISGHRSVSWYQQTPGQGLQFLFEYFSETQRNKGNFPGRFSGRQFSNSRSEMNVSTLELGDSALYLCASSLKTSGYNEQFFGPGTRLTVL.

This clone was counted a few times. The chain uses TRBV7-9 and TRBJ1-1; no clear D. This CDR3 spans 13 amino acids. CDR1 is SEHNR and CDR2 is FQNEAQ in the germline V gene (reference sequence). V was trimmed by 4 bases and J by 0 bases, leaving 6 bases between them. CDR3 sequence reads: CASSSSMNTEAFF. CDR3 bases: TGTGCCAGCAGCTCATCAATGAACACTGAAGCTTTCTTT.

This clone was found once. J is TRBJ1-2 and V is TRBV9; 8 nucleotides match TRBD1. The CDR3 spans 14 residues. CDR1 is SGDLS, CDR2 YYNGEE, per germline. The V gene end was trimmed by 1 base and the J gene end by 6 bases; junction bases not matched to a gene: 5. The DNA for the CDR3 is TGTGCCAGCAGCGTATTAGGACAGGGCCATGGCTACACCTTC. It encodes CASSVLGQGHGYTF.

The rearrangement joins TRBV5-1 to TRBJ1-1; D ambiguous. Germline V gene lookup returns CDR1 SGHRS and CDR2 YFSETQ. The CDR3 spans 13 residues. Trimming removed 0 bases at V and 6 bases at J, with 9 bases between. The CDR3 DNA reads as TGCGCCAGCAGCTTGGGGACCGGGGCTGAAGCTTTCTTT. Its protein product is CASSLGTGAEAFF.

The chain employs TRBV7-9 and TRBJ2-1, with 9 bases lining up with TRBD2. CDR1 is SEHNR and CDR2 is FQNEAQ in the germline V gene (reference sequence). This CDR3 has 16 residues. Trimming removed 0 bases from V and 3 bases from J; junction bases left unmatched: 3. This CDR3 reads CASSLAAGGFYNEQFF. The CDR3 DNA sequence: TGTGCCAGCAGCTTAGCTGCGGGGGGGTTCTACAATGAGCAGTTCTTC.

V gene TRBV7-3 combines with J gene TRBJ2-2; TRBD1 aligns across 8 bases. The junction had 2 bases not matched to a gene; V was cut back by 5 bases and J by 6 bases. CDR1 is SGHTA, CDR2 FQGTGA, per germline. The CDR3 contains 13 residues. CDR3 nucleotide sequence: TGTGCCAGCAGCCCACAGGGGGCCGGGGAGCTGTTTTTT. Its translation is CASSPQGAGELFF.

As for this clone: An end of the junction does not agree with germline; a read error may underlie this. The chain is built from TRBV6-5 and TRBJ1-1; 7 nucleotides agree with TRBD1. In germline, CDR1 is MNHEY, CDR2 SVGAGI. The CDR3 runs to 14 residues. CDR3 region: CASSDPRGRGTLVF. The CDR3 DNA reads as TGTGCCAGCAGTGACCCGAGGGGGCGCGGTACGTTGGTATTT.

V is TRBV9 and J is TRBJ2-3; 8 bases map to TRBD1. CDR3 length: 16 amino acids. The trim removed 4 bases at V and 0 bases at J, leaving 7 bases unmatched. Germline-derived CDR1 and CDR2 are SGDLS and YYNGEE. CDR3: CASSTRQGTSTDTQYF. The CDR3, as DNA: TGTGCCAGCAGCACGCGACAGGGGACTAGCACAGATACGCAGTATTTT.

This clone was observed once. V and J are TRBV19 and TRBJ2-2; 9 bases agree with TRBD1. The CDR3 length is 14 residues. The germline V gene encodes CDR1 LNHDA and CDR2 SQIVND (reference sequence). V shed 3 bases and J 5 bases; nucleotides not matched to a gene: 1. The CDR3 is CASSMTGGTGELFF. CDR3 DNA: TGTGCCAGTAGTATGACAGGGGGGACCGGGGAGCTGTTTTTT.

The V gene is TRBV7-6, the J gene TRBJ2-7, with 10 positions matching TRBD1. After removal of 5 bases from V and 7 bases from J, the junction contained 8 bases not matched to a gene. The CDR3 runs 14 residues. In germline, CDR1 is SGHVS, CDR2 FNYEAQ. The CDR3 nucleotides read TGTGCCAGCAGCCCTCGACAGGGGGCGCGGGAGCAGTACTTC. This sequence encodes CASSPRQGAREQYF.

This clone appeared a few times. The J gene is TRBJ2-2, the V gene TRBV5-1; TRBD1 matches at 9 bases. The CDR3 consists of 16 residues. Germline V gene data show CDR1 as SGHRS and CDR2 as YFSETQ. The J segment lost 4 bases and the V segment lost 4 bases, leaving 8 bases of the junction unmatched. The chain's CDR3 is CASSLRDRVATGELFF. The DNA of the CDR3 is TGCGCCAGCAGCCTGCGGGACAGGGTCGCCACCGGGGAGCTGTTTTTT.

The CDR3: CASSSQGAGAGELFF. The DNA of the CDR3 is TGCGCCAGCAGCTCCCAGGGGGCCGGGGCCGGGGAGCTGTTTTTT. This chain connects TRBV5-1 to TRBJ2-2; 8 positions match TRBD1. CDR3 length: 15 amino acids. CDR1 and CDR2 (germline): SGHRS, YFSETQ. V lost 3 bases to trimming and J lost 6 bases; unmatched junction nucleotides: 7.

Here the CDR3 DNA reads TGTGCCAGCAGCCGAATCACAGGGTGGGGCGAGCAGTACTTC. It translates to CASSRITGWGEQYF. The chain combines TRBV7-9 with TRBJ2-7; tentatively, D is TRBD1 (6 bases). With 5 bases removed from V and 6 bases from J, the gap between germline ends came to 17 bases. This CDR3 spans 14 amino acids. Germline V gene lookup returns CDR1 SEHNR and CDR2 FQNEAQ (reference sequence).

The chain uses TRBV9 and TRBJ1-1; D is unresolved. Trimming left V 0 bases short and J 5 bases short, with 11 bases between. Germline V gives CDR1 SGDLS, CDR2 YYNGEE. The CDR3 covers 14 residues. CDR3 bases: TGTGCCAGCAGCGTAGACGCGCACGAGACTGAAGCTTTCTTT. As protein: CASSVDAHETEAFF. Using reference TRBV9 and TRBJ1-1 for the parts outside the CDR3, the full variable domain is DSGVTQTPKHLITATGQRVTLRCSPRSGDLSVYWYQQSLDQGLQFLIQYYNGEERAKGNILERFSAQQFPDLHSELNLSSLELGDSALYFCASSVDAHETEAFFGQGTRLTVV.

The chain employs TRBV30 and TRBJ1-5, with D uncertain. Germline V gives CDR1 GTSNPN, CDR2 SVGIG (reference sequence). V lost 1 base and J 9 bases, leaving 10 bases between the germline ends. The CDR3 is 12 residues long. The CDR3, as DNA: TGTGCCTGGAGTGCCCCGAGGCTGCCCCAGCATTTT. Translated, it gives CAWSAPRLPQHF.

This chain connects TRBV5-6 to TRBJ2-7; D is perhaps TRBD2 (5 bases). Trimming left V 1 base short and J 6 bases short, with 11 bases between. CDR1 and CDR2 (germline): SGHDT, YYEEEE. CDR3 length equals 13 residues. The CDR3, as DNA: TGTGCCAGCAGCTTGCCTAGCTCCGGCGAGCAGTACTTC. It specifies CASSLPSSGEQYF.

The table lists this clone with a count of one. This chain links TRBV18 with TRBJ2-3; TRBD1 matches 7 bases. Trimming removed 6 bases from V and 6 bases from J; junction bases left unmatched: 3. The germline CDR1 and CDR2 sequences are KGHSH and LQKENI. This CDR3 comprises 12 residues. The DNA of the CDR3 is TGTGCCAGCTCGCCGACAGGGGATACGCAGTATTTT. It is translated as CASSPTGDTQYF.

The chain has TRBV10-1 and TRBJ2-7; 9 bases match TRBD1. The CDR3 extends over 15 amino acids. The junction had 5 bases not matched to a gene; V was cut back by 2 bases and J by 3 bases. CDR1 WNHNN and CDR2 SYGVQD come from the germline V gene (reference sequence). This CDR3 is CASSEQGQGSYEQYF. Written as DNA, the CDR3 is TGCGCCAGCAGTGAGCAGGGACAGGGAAGCTACGAGCAGTACTTC.

This clone came up a few times. The gene calls are TRBV7-2 and TRBJ2-7; 7 positions match TRBD1. Germline CDR1 is SGHTA and CDR2 is FQGNSA. Unmatched junction bases numbered 7, after V lost 5 bases and J lost 0 bases. This CDR3 region has 15 residues. The CDR3 coding sequence is TGTGCCAGCAGCATGTCGGGACAGAGCTCCTACGAGCAGTACTTC. This codes for CASSMSGQSSYEQYF.

This chain joins TRBV7-3 and TRBJ2-7; a possible D gene is TRBD2 (7 bases). CDR1 SGHTA and CDR2 FQGTGA come from the germline V gene. Trimming took 2 bases from V and 6 from J, leaving 14 bases between them. The CDR3 covers 14 residues. CDR3 protein: CASSLGGGASEQYF. CDR3 DNA sequence: TGTGCCAGCAGCTTAGGAGGGGGGGCTAGCGAGCAGTACTTC.

The chain carries TRBV7-2 and TRBJ2-1, with TRBD1 as a possible D gene (6 bases). In germline, CDR1 is SGHTA, CDR2 FQGNSA. Deletions cut 5 bases from V and 6 bases from J, with 11 bases between. CDR3 length: 13 residues. CDR3 residues: CASSQTGINEQFF. In DNA form, the CDR3 reads TGTGCCAGCAGCCAAACAGGGATCAATGAGCAGTTCTTC.

V usage is TRBV18 and J usage is TRBJ1-2; 9 nucleotides match TRBD1. This CDR3 comprises 15 residues. J gave up 7 bases and V 1 base, and 7 bases lay outside the gene matches. Per the germline V gene, CDR1 is KGHSH and CDR2 is LQKENI. The CDR3 nucleotides read TGTGCCAGCTCACCACTAGACAGGGGGGAAAGTGGCTACACCTTC. It codes for CASSPLDRGESGYTF.

The table lists this clone with a count of one. The J gene is TRBJ2-5, the V gene TRBV7-9, with TRBD2 matching over 8 bases. The CDR3 extends over 15 amino acids. Germline V gene data show CDR1 as SEHNR and CDR2 as FQNEAQ (reference sequence). Germline trimming cut 5 bases from V and 1 base from J; bases unmatched to any gene: 6. Written as DNA, the CDR3 is TGTGCCAGCAGCCCGGGGGGGGCCGGCCAAGAGACCCAGTACTTC. Translated: CASSPGGAGQETQYF.

The chain has TRBV1 and TRBJ1-3; the table's D call of TRBD1 was not tested on the DNA. TRBV1 is described as a pseudogene. This CDR3 has 15 residues. The CDR3 DNA follows: TGCACCAGCCTTCGGGACAGATTATGCCGAAACACCATATATTTT. This gives the protein CTSLRDRLCRNTIYF.